This TCR beta chain was captured by sequencing in a study of identical twins (dated by TCRdb to the mid-2010s). For context, the study as a whole: The study deep-sequenced TCR alpha and beta repertoires from monozygotic twins, unrelated adults of various ages and cord blood to test whether fetal clonotypes persist. Replicate twin experiments were performed at different times using different library preparation protocols to rule out contamination.

This clonotype was seen more than once but under ten times. Its target antigen remains unknown. The sample holds no much larger clone one base away, and base qualities are not on file. The paper's findings and limits, for the study overall: A weaker excess of twin sharing was found in beta out-of-frame sequences because the signal-to-noise ratio was lowered by fewer shared sequences. Invariant T cells such as MAIT and iNKT could partly confound zero-insertion analyses, although diverse VJ usage argued against such confounding for most clonotypes. Fewer insertions were carried by abundant cord blood beta clonotypes, a similar but weaker trend appeared in young adult naive repertoires, and no such trend appeared in memory repertoires. Compared with coincidental sharing between unrelated individuals, out-of-frame TCR alpha sequences shared between twins had an excess of sequences with low generation probability. Recombination models systematically underestimated out-of-frame TCR alpha sharing in monozygotic twins but agreed with sharing between unrelated individuals. Because the same donors could not be followed over many years, the conclusions depended on cross-sectional statistical analysis.

Every donor in the study was a healthy Caucasian. Three pairs of female monozygotic twins, all aged 18 to 29 years, made up the twin cohort. Positive isolation kits from Invitrogen were used to isolate the CD4+ and CD8+ T cell populations. The CDR3 numbers 14 residues from cysteine through phenylalanine. The entry retains the CDR3 DNA only, 42 bases that are in frame from base 1. The germline ends are 10 bases apart after V is trimmed by 4 bases and J by 0 bases. From a lookup of the germline V gene, CDR1 and CDR2 are SGHAT and FQNNGV. To prepare the library, 5' RACE was applied. The sequencer listed for this sample is Illumina HiSeq 2000. Template switching added a universal primer binding site, and the final cDNA carried a unique molecular identifier that allowed TCR cDNA molecules to be counted accurately. Specific primers in the conserved constant-segment region were used to synthesize first-strand cDNA for TCR alpha and beta chains. To control for contamination, every cDNA library was double barcoded, receiving both a SMART-Mk sample barcode and Illumina barcodes. Two successive PCR steps introduced TruSeq adapter sequences along with Illumina sample barcodes. The TCR alpha and beta cDNA libraries were sequenced on the Illumina HiSeq platform using custom primers. Per the source publication's procedure: Unique molecular identifiers were extracted from raw reads with MiGEC, and CDR3 positions were determined with MiXCR. Recombination models were inferred per individual with the repgenHMM and IGoR tools using an EM algorithm. Shared clonotypes were analyzed with the tcR package in R, and sharing was normalized by the product of cloneset sizes. To study raw recombination free of thymic and clonal selection effects, out-of-frame nonproductive sequences were analyzed. The raw public data were reprocessed by TCRdb itself: fastp quality trimming at Q25, MiXCR clonotype calling, in-frame beta chains only. Every distinct CDR3 protein forms one entry, paired with its most common genes and DNA. The V and J calls, along with clone size, are taken from TCRdb and not from the paper's own processing. Recorded for this sample are approximately 500,000 distinct CDR3 sequences; 24% of them occurred a single time. The top ten constitute about 2.7% of the sample.

These data also formed part of another study, on T cells expressing NK-cell markers. Looking at the second paper: TCR beta-chain repertoires were profiled in sorted CD3+CD56+NKG2C+, CD3+CD56+NKG2C- and CD3+CD56-NKG2C+ T-cell subsets from seven or eight donors. Seven of the eight sequenced donors were HCMV-seropositive and one was HCMV-seronegative. To restrict sorting to alphabetaTCR-expressing T cells, an anti-gammadeltaTCR antibody was added in several experiments. In six or seven donors, the dominant CD3+CD56+NKG2C+ clonotypes ranked among the top 10 CD8+ clonotypes, making up roughly 1.0-7.0% of CD8+ T cells. Those dominant clonotypes were again the most abundant among CD3+CD56-NKG2C+ cells in several donors, at about 28.3-65%. Whether the expanded NKG2C-expressing T cell clones were specific for HCMV antigens remained unclear. The eight sequenced donors were randomly selected healthy volunteers, three men and five women. HCMV serostatus was determined by detecting HCMV-specific IgG in serum with a commercial ELISA kit. MIGEC handled demultiplexing of the reads and grouping by UMI, while MiTCR was used to assemble and quantify clonotypes. To exclude erroneous sequences, any TCR cDNA sequence not supported by at least two reads was discarded. Downstream repertoire analysis used the tcR package, and clonotypes were matched across fractions by CDR3 nucleotide sequence plus V segment. VDJmatch was used to annotate antigen specificity against VDJdb, with one amino acid substitution in CDR3 permitted.

Sequencing was performed on CD4+ T cells sorted from blood. The rearranged segments are TRBV11-2 and TRBJ2-7, and perhaps TRBD2 as D gene, on 5 matching bases. This sequence originates from a woman in her late teens or twenties in good health. In nucleotides, the sequence is TGTGCCAGCAGCTGGAACAGCGGCTCCTACGAGCAGTACTTC. Translated, this gives CASSWNSGSYEQYF.